This T cell receptor beta chain was identified in a study of memory CD4+ T cells and cytomegalovirus serostatus. Germline assignment: CDR1 SGHNT and CDR2 YYREEE (reference sequence). Trimming removed 4 bases from V and 3 bases from J; junction bases left unmatched: 10. The CDR3 loop spans 15 amino acids. The sort gate was single viable CD3+CD4+CD8-CD45RO+ cells for memory CD4+ T cells. TCRdb's copy holds only in-frame clones and misses some; the assay was immunoSEQ multiplex PCR. The table shows 61,000 or so clones, with around 82% occurring only once. This chain connects TRBV5-4 to TRBJ2-7; 7 bases map to TRBD1. The specimen sequenced was memory CD4+ T cells from blood. This TCR derives from an adult in good health and CMV-seronegative. Some clones in this sample may be carry-over from other donors' samples. CDR3 sequence (DNA): TGTGCCAGCAGCCCGGGACAGAGAGGAGACTACGAGCAGTACTTC. Residues: CASSPGQRGDYEQYF.